These 29 T cell receptor beta chains share one sample of origin, sequenced in a study of OX40 agonist ivuxolimab in advanced cancers. Library generation was performed with the immunoSEQ multiplex PCR assay. In its TCRdb copy, this immuneACCESS table keeps in-frame sequences only and misses some clones. Where compared with another copy, unresolved V genes explain less than half of these, and the others have no known cause. The sample yields 20,000 to 25,000 clones; 88% were counted once. Of the sample, approximately 35% falls within the top ten clones. The source material was CD4+ or CD8+ T cells sorted from blood, sampled in a trial of the OX40 agonist ivuxolimab. Source of these receptors: an adult with an advanced solid tumor such as melanoma, head and neck, liver or kidney cancer.

This clone was counted once. J is TRBJ2-1 and V is TRBV11-2; 7 bases fit TRBD2. Germline V CDR1 and CDR2: SGHAT, FQNNGV. The length of the CDR3 is 13 residues. Trimming cost V 5 bases and J 7 bases; bases outside gene matches: 5. CDR3 in amino acids: CASSLGLDNEQFF. CDR3 DNA: TGTGCCAGCAGCCTCGGACTAGATAATGAGCAGTTCTTC. Full variable domain (missing parts from reference TRBV11-2 and TRBJ2-1): EAGVAQSPRYKIIEKRQSVAFWCNPISGHATLYWYQQILGQGPKLLIQFQNNGVVDDSQLPKDRFSAERLKGVDSTLKIQPAKLEDSAVYLCASSLGLDNEQFFGPGTRLTVL.

The chain is built from TRBV27 and TRBJ2-1, with D unresolved. CDR3 size: 16 residues. Looked up from germline, CDR1 is MNHEY and CDR2 is SMNVEV (reference sequence). Trimming cost V 8 bases and J 0 bases, with 17 bases left between them. The DNA for the CDR3 is TGTGCCAGCTGCCCCTTAACTACGAGCTCCTACAATGAGCAGTTCTTC. Its protein is CASCPLTTSSYNEQFF.

V is TRBV4-1 and J is TRBJ2-1; 15 bases match TRBD2. Germline V gene sequence: CDR1 MGHRA, CDR2 YSYEKL. This CDR3 spans 18 amino acids. The J segment lost 2 bases and the V segment lost 6 bases, leaving 8 bases of the junction unmatched. The CDR3 sequence: CASSYRTSGRGPYNEQFF. Written as DNA, the CDR3 is TGCGCCAGCAGTTATAGGACTAGCGGGAGGGGGCCCTACAATGAGCAGTTCTTC.

This chain joins TRBV13 and TRBJ1-2, with 12 nucleotides matching TRBD1. J lost 8 bases, V lost 5 bases, and 9 bases had no gene match. This CDR3 is built from 15 residues. In germline, CDR1 is PRHDT, CDR2 FYEKMQ (reference sequence). In nucleotides, the CDR3 is TGTGCCAGCAGCCTGGGACAGGGGGCTCTCTGGGGCTACACCTTC. This translates into CASSLGQGALWGYTF.

The chain carries TRBV21-1 and TRBJ1-1. TRBV21-1 is reported as a pseudogene. The CDR3 runs 15 residues. CDR3 in DNA: TGTGCCAGCAGCAAATGTTCTACGACCTACACTGAAGCTTTCTTT. Residues: CASSKCSTTYTEAFF.

This chain uses TRBV2 with TRBJ2-7, with 7 bases aligning to TRBD1. This CDR3 contains 15 residues. J was trimmed by 5 bases and V by 0 bases; bases with no gene match: 7. Germline values: CDR1 SNHLY, CDR2 FYNNEI. Here the CDR3 reads CASSEATRQGHEQYF. DNA of the CDR3: TGTGCCAGCAGTGAAGCGACGAGACAGGGCCACGAGCAGTACTTC.

V gene TRBV7-9 combines with J gene TRBJ2-1, with 16 bases identical to TRBD2. V shed 6 bases, J shed 7 bases, and the junction held 9 bases outside the gene matches. The CDR3 length is 17 residues. CDR1 is SEHNR, CDR2 FQNEAQ, per germline (reference sequence). The chain's CDR3 is CASSLPGTSGRGNEQFF. Written as DNA, the CDR3 is TGTGCCAGCAGTTTGCCCGGGACTAGCGGGAGGGGGAATGAGCAGTTCTTC.

V gene TRBV9 combines with J gene TRBJ2-7; D may be TRBD1 or TRBD2 (5 bases each). From germline, CDR1 is SGDLS and CDR2 YYNGEE. The germline V and J ends were trimmed by 0 bases and 3 bases, with 16 bases remaining between them. The CDR3 runs 16 residues. Written as DNA, the CDR3 is TGTGCCAGCAGCGTAGACGGCAGGGACCCCGTCTACGAGCAGTACTTC. Translated: CASSVDGRDPVYEQYF.

The chain has TRBV15 and TRBJ2-7; 7 nucleotides agree with TRBD1. V was clipped by 5 bases and J by 4 bases; unmatched bases: 2. The germline CDR1 and CDR2 sequences are LNHNV and YYDKDF (reference sequence). There are 12 residues in the CDR3. CDR3 residues: CATSPGGYEQYF. The CDR3 nucleotides read TGTGCCACCAGCCCAGGGGGTTACGAGCAGTACTTC.

In its sample, this clone was seen once. The V gene is TRBV5-5, the J gene TRBJ2-7; 7 bases agree with TRBD1. The CDR3 covers 14 residues. The V gene's germline CDR1 is SGHKS and CDR2 YYEKEE (reference sequence). Losses at the gene ends were 4 bases for V and 3 bases for J; bases not matched to a gene: 7. This CDR3 reads CASSTDRTVYEQYF. CDR3 nucleotide sequence: TGTGCCAGCAGCACGGACAGGACTGTCTACGAGCAGTACTTC.

This chain uses TRBV7-2 with TRBJ1-3; 7 bases agree with TRBD1. V lost 5 bases, J lost 4 bases, and 14 bases stayed unmatched. CDR3 length: 17 residues. The germline V gene has CDR1 SGHTA and CDR2 FQGNSA. The CDR3 DNA sequence: TGTGCCAGCAGCCGCAGGGACAGCCTTTCCTCCGGAAACACCATATATTTT. Its protein product is CASSRRDSLSSGNTIYF.

The V gene is TRBV7-9, the J gene TRBJ2-7; D remains ambiguous. Germline values: CDR1 SEHNR, CDR2 FQNEAQ (reference sequence). This CDR3 is built from 13 residues. V was shortened by 2 bases and J by 4 bases, with 9 bases between the two germline ends. CDR3 sequence reads: CASSLSGWYEQYF. DNA of the CDR3: TGTGCCAGCAGCTTATCCGGGTGGTACGAGCAGTACTTC.

The J gene is TRBJ1-2, the V gene TRBV19; D is perhaps TRBD1 (6 bases). CDR1 and CDR2 from the germline V gene are LNHDA and SQIVND (reference sequence). The CDR3 contains 16 residues. Trimming removed 3 bases from V and 5 bases from J, with 19 bases in between. CDR3 DNA: TGTGCCAGTAGTATGTCGGGACACCCGAACTCGTATGGCTACACCTTC. Translating gives CASSMSGHPNSYGYTF.

This chain uses TRBV6-6 with TRBJ1-2, with a possible D match to TRBD1 (6 bases). Per germline, CDR1 MNHNY and CDR2 SVGAGI (reference sequence). CDR3 size: 14 residues. The germline V and J ends were trimmed by 2 bases and 4 bases, with 11 bases remaining between them. This CDR3 is CASSYGDRPYGYTF. CDR3 in DNA: TGTGCCAGCAGTTACGGCGACAGGCCCTATGGCTACACCTTC.

The genes are TRBV11-2 and TRBJ2-5; 7 bases map to TRBD2. Trimming at V came to 2 bases and at J to 4 bases, leaving 10 bases not matched to a gene. The CDR3 extends over 16 amino acids. Germline V CDR1 and CDR2: SGHAT, FQNNGV. CDR3 DNA: TGTGCCAGCAGCTTACTCGCGGGAGTCTGGAGAGAGACCCAGTACTTC. Residues: CASSLLAGVWRETQYF. The full variable domain, with the rest looked up from reference TRBV11-2 and TRBJ2-5, is EAGVAQSPRYKIIEKRQSVAFWCNPISGHATLYWYQQILGQGPKLLIQFQNNGVVDDSQLPKDRFSAERLKGVDSTLKIQPAKLEDSAVYLCASSLLAGVWRETQYFGPGTRLLVL.

The rearrangement uses TRBV9 and TRBJ2-2; no clear D. Between the trimmed V and J ends, which lost 2 bases and 5 bases, there was a span of 10 bases. The length of the CDR3 is 14 residues. The germline CDR1 and CDR2 sequences are SGDLS and YYNGEE. CDR3 residues: CASSVWDLTGELFF. CDR3 bases: TGTGCCAGCAGCGTTTGGGATTTGACCGGGGAGCTGTTTTTT.

The CDR3 reads CASSQTPSGGGTEAFF. In DNA form, the CDR3 reads TGCGCCAGCAGCCAGACCCCGTCGGGTGGGGGCACTGAAGCTTTCTTT. The chain has TRBV4-3 and TRBJ1-1; D possibly corresponds to TRBD1 (5 bases). Trimming cost V 3 bases and J 4 bases, with 18 bases left between them. The length of the CDR3 is 16 residues. In germline, CDR1 is LGHNA, CDR2 YSLEER.

As concerns this clone: This sample includes further DNA sequences coding for the same CDR3. CDR3 amino acids: CASSLDLRGEQYF. CDR3 coding DNA: TGCGCCAGCAGCTTGGATTTGCGAGGCGAGCAGTACTTC. The chain employs TRBV5-1 and TRBJ2-7; D is undetermined. CDR3 size: 13 residues. V gave up 0 bases and J gave up 6 bases, with 10 bases separating them. Per germline, CDR1 SGHRS and CDR2 YFSETQ.

This chain uses TRBV27 with TRBJ2-3, with D possibly matching TRBD2 (5 bases). The V end lost 6 bases, the J end lost 5 bases, and 15 bases lay between the germline ends. CDR1 is MNHEY and CDR2 is SMNVEV in the germline V gene (reference sequence). The CDR3 has 14 amino acids. CDR3 sequence (DNA): TGTGCCAGCAGCCTGGTTATGAGCGGAGATACGCAGTATTTT. It yields the protein CASSLVMSGDTQYF.

The rearrangement uses TRBV5-5 and TRBJ2-7; D is unresolved. The CDR3 is made up of 15 amino acids. Germline V CDR1 and CDR2: SGHKS, YYEKEE (reference sequence). V was pared by 2 bases and J by 1 base, with 13 bases between. CDR3 coding DNA: TGTGCCAGCAGCTTTATCCCGGGCGGATCCTACGAGCAGTACTTC. Protein: CASSFIPGGSYEQYF.

The chain has TRBV10-3 and TRBJ2-4; D ambiguous. The CDR3 has 14 residues. Trimming took off 3 bases at V and 0 bases at J, with 6 bases between the two ends. Germline CDR1 ENHRY, CDR2 SYGVKD. The CDR3 sequence: CAISDAVAKNIQYF. For the CDR3, the DNA is TGTGCCATCAGTGACGCAGTAGCCAAAAACATTCAGTACTTC.

This clone turned up a few times. This chain joins TRBV2 and TRBJ1-1, with D unresolved. The germline gives CDR1 SNHLY, CDR2 FYNNEI. There are 14 residues in the CDR3. Trimming pared 2 bases from V and 3 bases from J, leaving 10 bases between. The CDR3 here is CASSEPRTYTEAFF. The CDR3, as DNA: TGTGCCAGCAGTGAACCCAGAACTTACACTGAAGCTTTCTTT.

The chain employs TRBV4-1 and TRBJ2-3; 7 bases are a match to TRBD2. Germline V gene data show CDR1 as MGHRA and CDR2 as YSYEKL. The CDR3 loop spans 18 amino acids. Unmatched junction bases numbered 9, after V lost 0 bases and J lost 0 bases. This CDR3 is CASSQELGSGASTDTQYF. The CDR3 nucleotides read TGCGCCAGCAGCCAAGAATTGGGAAGCGGGGCTAGCACAGATACGCAGTATTTT.

The rearrangement links TRBV5-1 to TRBJ1-1, with 12 bases that match TRBD1. The CDR3 spans 18 residues. Germline values: CDR1 SGHRS, CDR2 YFSETQ. J gave up 2 bases and V 4 bases, and 12 bases lay outside the gene matches. The CDR3 DNA sequence: TGCGCCAGCAGCCCTGCGGGACAGGGGGCGCTGACAAACACTGAAGCTTTCTTT. Protein product: CASSPAGQGALTNTEAFF.

The gene calls are TRBV5-5 and TRBJ2-2, with a tentative D call TRBD2 (6 bases). Germline CDR1 is SGHKS and CDR2 is YYEKEE (reference sequence). Trimming cost V 2 bases and J 4 bases, with 15 bases left between them. The CDR3 covers 16 residues. The CDR3 nucleotides read TGTGCCAGCAGCTTACCCTTCGGGAGAGGCACCGGGGAGCTGTTTTTT. Protein product: CASSLPFGRGTGELFF.

The chain has TRBV5-4 and TRBJ2-1, with 11 bases that match TRBD1. Trimming at V came to 4 bases and at J to 8 bases, leaving 8 bases not matched to a gene. CDR3 length: 15 amino acids. Germline V CDR1 and CDR2: SGHNT, YYREEE (reference sequence). The CDR3 nucleotides read TGTGCCAGCAGCCGAAAGGACAGGGGGCGATATGAGCAGTTCTTC. Protein product: CASSRKDRGRYEQFF.

The chain links TRBV27 to TRBJ2-7; 9 bases line up with TRBD1. This CDR3 region has 15 residues. In germline, CDR1 is MNHEY, CDR2 SMNVEV (reference sequence). With V trimmed by 1 base and J by 5 bases, 6 bases remained unmatched. The CDR3 bases are TGTGCCAGCAGTTTATTGCCGGGACAGGGTGACGAGCAGTACTTC. Translating gives CASSLLPGQGDEQYF.

The chain has TRBV5-5 and TRBJ2-7, with D possibly TRBD2 on 5 matching bases. Germline lookup yields CDR1 SGHKS and CDR2 YYEKEE (reference sequence). Trimming left V 4 bases short and J 4 bases short, with 21 bases between. The CDR3 has 16 amino acids. Here the CDR3 DNA reads TGTGCCAGCAGCGCGGGCCACCCCGCCGAGATTTACGAGCAGTACTTC. As protein: CASSAGHPAEIYEQYF.

The CDR3 DNA follows: TGTGCCAGCAGTGCGAGCGGGAGCGCCTACAATGAGCAGTTCTTC. This translates into CASSASGSAYNEQFF. The chain joins TRBV6-4 to TRBJ2-1, with 8 positions matching TRBD2. This CDR3 contains 15 residues. Losses at the gene ends were 4 bases for V and 2 bases for J; bases not matched to a gene: 4. The germline V gene has CDR1 MRHNA and CDR2 SNTAGT.